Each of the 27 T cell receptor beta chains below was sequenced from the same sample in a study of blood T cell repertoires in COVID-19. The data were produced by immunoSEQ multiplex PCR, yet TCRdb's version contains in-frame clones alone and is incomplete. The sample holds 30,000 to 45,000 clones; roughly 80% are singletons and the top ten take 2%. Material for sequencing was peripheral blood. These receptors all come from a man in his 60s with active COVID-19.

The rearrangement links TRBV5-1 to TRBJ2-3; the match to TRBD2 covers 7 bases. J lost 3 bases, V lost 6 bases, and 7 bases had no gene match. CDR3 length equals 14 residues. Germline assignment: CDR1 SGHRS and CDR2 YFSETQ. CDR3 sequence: CASKAAGRTDTQYF. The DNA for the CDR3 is TGCGCCAGCAAGGCAGCGGGAAGGACAGATACGCAGTATTTT.

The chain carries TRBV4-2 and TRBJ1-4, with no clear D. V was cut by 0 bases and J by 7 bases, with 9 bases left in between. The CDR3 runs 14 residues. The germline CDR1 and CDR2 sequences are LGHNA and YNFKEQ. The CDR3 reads CASSQDSGIEKLFF. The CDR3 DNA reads TGTGCCAGCAGCCAAGACTCCGGGATTGAAAAACTGTTTTTT.

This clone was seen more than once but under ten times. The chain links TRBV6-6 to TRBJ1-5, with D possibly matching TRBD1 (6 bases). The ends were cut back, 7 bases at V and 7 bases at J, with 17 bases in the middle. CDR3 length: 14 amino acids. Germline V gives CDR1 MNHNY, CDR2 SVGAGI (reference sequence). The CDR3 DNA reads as TGTGCCAGCACCGAAACAGGGCGAGGCCAGCCCCAGCATTTT. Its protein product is CASTETGRGQPQHF.

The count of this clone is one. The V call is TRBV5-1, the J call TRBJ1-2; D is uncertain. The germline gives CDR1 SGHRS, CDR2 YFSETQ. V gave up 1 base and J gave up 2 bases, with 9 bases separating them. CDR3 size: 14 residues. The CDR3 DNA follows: TGCGCCAGCAGCTTGACGGAGCCCAACTATGGCTACACCTTC. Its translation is CASSLTEPNYGYTF.

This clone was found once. CDR3 residues: CASSYPGLDTAGTDTQYF. CDR3 bases: TGTGCCAGCAGTTACCCGGGACTAGACACCGCTGGCACAGATACGCAGTATTTT. The V and J genes are TRBV6-2 or TRBV6-3 and TRBJ2-3, with 8 bases that match TRBD2. Germline CDR1 is MNHEY and CDR2 is SVGEGT. After removal of 2 bases from V and 1 base from J, the junction contained 11 bases not matched to a gene. The CDR3 contains 18 residues.

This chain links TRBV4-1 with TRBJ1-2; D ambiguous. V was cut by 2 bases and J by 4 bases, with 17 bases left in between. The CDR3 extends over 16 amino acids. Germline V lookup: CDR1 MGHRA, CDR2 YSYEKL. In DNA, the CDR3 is TGCGCCAGCAGCCAACCTAGAGTAGGTCGAGCCTATGGCTACACCTTC. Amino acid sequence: CASSQPRVGRAYGYTF.

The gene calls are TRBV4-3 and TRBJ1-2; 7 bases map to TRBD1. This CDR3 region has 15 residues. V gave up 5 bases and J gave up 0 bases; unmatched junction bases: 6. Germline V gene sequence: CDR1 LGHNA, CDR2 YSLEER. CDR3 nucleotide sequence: TGCGCCAGCAGCTACCGACAGGGCGCTAACTATGGCTACACCTTC. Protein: CASSYRQGANYGYTF.

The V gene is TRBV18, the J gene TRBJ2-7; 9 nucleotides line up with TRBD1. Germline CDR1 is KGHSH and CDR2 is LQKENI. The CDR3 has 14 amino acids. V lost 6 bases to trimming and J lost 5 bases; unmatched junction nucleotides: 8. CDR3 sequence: CASSRTGAINEQYF. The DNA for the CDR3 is TGTGCCAGCTCGCGGACAGGGGCGATCAACGAGCAGTACTTC.

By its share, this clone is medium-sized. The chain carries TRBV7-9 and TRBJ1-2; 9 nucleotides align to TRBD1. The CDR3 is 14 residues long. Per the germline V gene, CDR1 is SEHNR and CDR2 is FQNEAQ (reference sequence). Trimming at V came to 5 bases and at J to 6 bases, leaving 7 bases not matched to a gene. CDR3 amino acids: CASSKGQGQNGYTF. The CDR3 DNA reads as TGTGCCAGCAGCAAGGGACAGGGTCAGAATGGCTACACCTTC.

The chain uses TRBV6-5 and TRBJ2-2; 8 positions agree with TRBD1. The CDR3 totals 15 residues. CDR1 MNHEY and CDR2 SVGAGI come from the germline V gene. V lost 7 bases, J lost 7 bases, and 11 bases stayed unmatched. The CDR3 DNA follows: TGTGCCAGCATCTCCGGGGACAGGTCGATCGGGGAGCTGTTTTTT. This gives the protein CASISGDRSIGELFF.

The CDR3 bases are TGTGCCAGCAGCTTGGCCCTAGCGGGAGGGCATGAGCAGTTCTTC. It yields the protein CASSLALAGGHEQFF. This sequence joins TRBV5-4 and TRBJ2-1; 12 bases line up with TRBD2. Germline-derived CDR1 and CDR2 are SGHNT and YYREEE (reference sequence). CDR3 length equals 15 residues. Germline trimming cut 0 bases from V and 8 bases from J; bases unmatched to any gene: 3.

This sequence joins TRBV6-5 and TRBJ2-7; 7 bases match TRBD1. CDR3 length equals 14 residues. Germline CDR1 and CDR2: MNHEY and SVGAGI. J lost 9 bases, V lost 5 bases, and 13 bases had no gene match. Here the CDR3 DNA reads TGTGCCAGCAGTCAGAGGGGGCCATTGTCAGGGCAGTACTTC. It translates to CASSQRGPLSGQYF.

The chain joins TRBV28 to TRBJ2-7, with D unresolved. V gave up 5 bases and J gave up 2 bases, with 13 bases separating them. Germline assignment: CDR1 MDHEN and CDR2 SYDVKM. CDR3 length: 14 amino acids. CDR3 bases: TGTGCCAGCAGTACCCGACGGAGCACCTACGAGCAGTACTTC. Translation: CASSTRRSTYEQYF. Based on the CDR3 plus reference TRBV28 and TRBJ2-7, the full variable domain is DVKVTQSSRYLVKRTGEKVFLECVQDMDHENMFWYRQDPGLGLRLIYFSYDVKMKEKGDIPEGYSVSREKKERFSLILESASTNQTSMYLCASSTRRSTYEQYFGPGTRLTVT.

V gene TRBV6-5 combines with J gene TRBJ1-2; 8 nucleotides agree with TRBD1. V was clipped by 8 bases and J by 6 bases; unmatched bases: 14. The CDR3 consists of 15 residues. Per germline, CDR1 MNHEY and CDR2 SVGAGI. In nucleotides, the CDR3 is TGTGCCAGCGGGGGCCGACAGGGGAACAGGGATGGCTACACCTTC. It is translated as CASGGRQGNRDGYTF.

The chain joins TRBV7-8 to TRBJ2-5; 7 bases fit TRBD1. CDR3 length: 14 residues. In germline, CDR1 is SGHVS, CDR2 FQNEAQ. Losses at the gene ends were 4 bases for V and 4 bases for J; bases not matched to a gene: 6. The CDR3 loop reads CASSSTGMGETQYF. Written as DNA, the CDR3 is TGTGCCAGCAGCTCGACAGGGATGGGAGAGACCCAGTACTTC.

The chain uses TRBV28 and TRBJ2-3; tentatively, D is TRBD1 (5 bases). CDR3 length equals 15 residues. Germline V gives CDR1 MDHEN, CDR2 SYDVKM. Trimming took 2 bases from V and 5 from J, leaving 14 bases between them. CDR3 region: CASSLGQGLGDTQYF. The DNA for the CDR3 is TGTGCCAGCAGTTTAGGGCAGGGTCTTGGAGATACGCAGTATTTT. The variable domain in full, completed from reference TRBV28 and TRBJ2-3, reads DVKVTQSSRYLVKRTGEKVFLECVQDMDHENMFWYRQDPGLGLRLIYFSYDVKMKEKGDIPEGYSVSREKKERFSLILESASTNQTSMYLCASSLGQGLGDTQYFGPGTRLTVL.

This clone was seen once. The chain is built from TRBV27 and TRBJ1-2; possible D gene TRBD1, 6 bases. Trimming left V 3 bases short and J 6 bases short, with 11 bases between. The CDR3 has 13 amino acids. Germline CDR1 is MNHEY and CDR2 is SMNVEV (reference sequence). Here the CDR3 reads CASSFAGADGYTF. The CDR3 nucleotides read TGTGCCAGCAGTTTCGCGGGGGCTGATGGCTACACCTTC.

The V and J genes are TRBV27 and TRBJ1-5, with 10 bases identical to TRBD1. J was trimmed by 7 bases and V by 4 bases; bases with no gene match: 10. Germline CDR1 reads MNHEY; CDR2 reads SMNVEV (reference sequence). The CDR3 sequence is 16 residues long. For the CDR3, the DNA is TGTGCCAGCAGTTCCTCGACAGGGGGCGCAGGGCAGCCCCAGCATTTT. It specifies CASSSSTGGAGQPQHF.

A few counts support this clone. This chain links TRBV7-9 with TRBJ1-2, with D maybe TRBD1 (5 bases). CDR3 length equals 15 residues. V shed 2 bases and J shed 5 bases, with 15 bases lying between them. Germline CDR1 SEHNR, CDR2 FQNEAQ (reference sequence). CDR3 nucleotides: TGTGCCAGCAGCTTACAGGGCGCATTGGGTTATGGCTACACCTTC. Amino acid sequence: CASSLQGALGYGYTF.

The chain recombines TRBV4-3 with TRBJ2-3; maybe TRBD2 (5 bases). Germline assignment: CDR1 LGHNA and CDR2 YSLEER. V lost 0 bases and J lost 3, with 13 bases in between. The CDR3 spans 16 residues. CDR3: CASSQDYGVGTDTQYF. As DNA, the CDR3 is TGCGCCAGCAGCCAAGATTACGGGGTGGGGACAGATACGCAGTATTTT.

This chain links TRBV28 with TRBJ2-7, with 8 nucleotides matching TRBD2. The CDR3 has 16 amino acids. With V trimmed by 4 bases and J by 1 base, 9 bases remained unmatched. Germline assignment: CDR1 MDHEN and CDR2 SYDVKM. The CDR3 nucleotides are TGTGCCAGCAGTTCCTCCCGGGGGGGGGTGTCCTACGAGCAGTACTTC. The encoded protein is CASSSSRGGVSYEQYF.

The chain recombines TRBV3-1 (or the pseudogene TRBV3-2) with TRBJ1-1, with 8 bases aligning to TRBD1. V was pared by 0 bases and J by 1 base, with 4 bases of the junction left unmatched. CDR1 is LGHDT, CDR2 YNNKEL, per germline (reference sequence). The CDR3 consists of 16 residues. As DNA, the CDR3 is TGTGCCAGCAGCCAAGAGGGACAGGCCCCGAACACTGAAGCTTTCTTT. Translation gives CASSQEGQAPNTEAFF.

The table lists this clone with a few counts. Written as DNA, the CDR3 is TGTGCCAGCTCACCGACAGTCCTCTCTGGAAACACCATATATTTT. Its translation: CASSPTVLSGNTIYF. The chain couples TRBV18 to TRBJ1-3; perhaps TRBD1 as D (5 bases). Germline CDR1 reads KGHSH; CDR2 reads LQKENI. This CDR3 has 15 amino acids. V was cut by 3 bases and J by 0 bases, with 9 bases left in between.

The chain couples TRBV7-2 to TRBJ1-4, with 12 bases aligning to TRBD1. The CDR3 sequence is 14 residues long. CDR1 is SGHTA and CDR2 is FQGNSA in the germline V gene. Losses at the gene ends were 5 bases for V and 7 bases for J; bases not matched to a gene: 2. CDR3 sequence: CASSLGQGAEKLFF. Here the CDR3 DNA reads TGTGCCAGCAGCCTGGGACAGGGGGCTGAAAAACTGTTTTTT.

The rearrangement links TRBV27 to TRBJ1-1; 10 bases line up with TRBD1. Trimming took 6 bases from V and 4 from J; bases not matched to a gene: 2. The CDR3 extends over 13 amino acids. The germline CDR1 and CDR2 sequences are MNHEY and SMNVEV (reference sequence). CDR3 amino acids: CASRRTGGTEAFF. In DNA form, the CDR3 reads TGTGCCAGCAGACGGACAGGGGGCACTGAAGCTTTCTTT.

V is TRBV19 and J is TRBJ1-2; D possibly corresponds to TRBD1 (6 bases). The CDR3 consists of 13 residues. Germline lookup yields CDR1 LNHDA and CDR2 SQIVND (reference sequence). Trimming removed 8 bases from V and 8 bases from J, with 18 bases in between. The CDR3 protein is CASSPVAGQGYTF. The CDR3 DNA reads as TGTGCCAGTTCGCCGGTGGCAGGACAGGGCTACACCTTC.

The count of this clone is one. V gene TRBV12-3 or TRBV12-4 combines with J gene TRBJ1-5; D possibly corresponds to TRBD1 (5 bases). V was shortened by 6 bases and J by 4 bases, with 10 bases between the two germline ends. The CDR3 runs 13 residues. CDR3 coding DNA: TGTGCCAGCAGCTGGGGCCCGAATCAGCCCCAGCATTTT. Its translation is CASSWGPNQPQHF.